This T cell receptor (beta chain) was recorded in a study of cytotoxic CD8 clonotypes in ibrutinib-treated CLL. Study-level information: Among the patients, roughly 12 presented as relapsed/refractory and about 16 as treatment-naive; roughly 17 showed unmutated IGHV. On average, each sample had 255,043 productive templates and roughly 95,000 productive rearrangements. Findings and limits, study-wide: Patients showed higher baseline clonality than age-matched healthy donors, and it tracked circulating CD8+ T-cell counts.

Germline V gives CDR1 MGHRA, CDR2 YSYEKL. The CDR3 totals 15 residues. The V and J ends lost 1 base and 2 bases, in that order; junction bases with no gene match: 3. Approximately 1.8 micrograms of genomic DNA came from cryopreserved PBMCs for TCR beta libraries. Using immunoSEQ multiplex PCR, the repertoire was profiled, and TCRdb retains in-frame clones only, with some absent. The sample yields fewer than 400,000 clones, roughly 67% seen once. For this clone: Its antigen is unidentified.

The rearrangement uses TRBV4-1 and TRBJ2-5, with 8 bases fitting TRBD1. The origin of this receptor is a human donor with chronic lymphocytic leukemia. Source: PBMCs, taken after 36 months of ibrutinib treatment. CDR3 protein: CASSQGDRSQETQYF. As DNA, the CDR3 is TGCGCCAGCAGCCAAGGGGACAGGAGTCAAGAGACCCAGTACTTC.